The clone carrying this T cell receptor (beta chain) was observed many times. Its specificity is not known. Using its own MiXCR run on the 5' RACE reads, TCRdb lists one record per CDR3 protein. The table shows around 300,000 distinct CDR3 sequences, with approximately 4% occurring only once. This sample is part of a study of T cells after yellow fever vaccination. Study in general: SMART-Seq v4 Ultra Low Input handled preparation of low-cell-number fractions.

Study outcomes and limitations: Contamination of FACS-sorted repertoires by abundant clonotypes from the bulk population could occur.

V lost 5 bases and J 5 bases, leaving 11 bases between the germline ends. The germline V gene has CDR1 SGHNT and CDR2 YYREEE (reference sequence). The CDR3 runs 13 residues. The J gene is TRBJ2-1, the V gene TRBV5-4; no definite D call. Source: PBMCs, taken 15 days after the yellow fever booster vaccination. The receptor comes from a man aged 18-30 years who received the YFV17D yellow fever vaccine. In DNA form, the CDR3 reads TGTGCCAGCAGGCTCCGAGTCGACAATGAGCAGTTCTTC. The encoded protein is CASRLRVDNEQFF.